Listed below are T cell receptor beta chains from one sample, sequenced in a study of blood T cell repertoires in COVID-19. The data were produced by immunoSEQ multiplex PCR, yet TCRdb's version contains in-frame clones alone and is incomplete. Among some 530,000 clones listed, 80% to 90% were seen once. Material: peripheral blood. All receptors derive from a human donor in a cohort sampled during active COVID-19. Each CDR3 is given with its conserved first and last residue. A D gene is named only where the DNA matches it firmly. Clone size is shown for a subset of rows, as once, few, many or a class of expanded clone.

TRBJ2-5 TRBV24-1 TRBD2 . TGTGCCACCAGTGAGGGGGGACTAGCGGGACGCGAAGAGACCCAGTACTTC CATSEGGLAGREETQYF
TRBJ2-5 TRBV28 TRBD1 . TGTGCCAGCAGTCCAAGACAGGGTCGGGAGACCCAGTACTTC CASSPRQGRETQYF
TRBJ2-7 TRBV28 . . TGTGCCAGCAGACAGGGGGGGGCCACAGGGACCTACGAGCAGTACTTC CASRQGGATGTYEQYF
TRBJ2-1 TRBV11-2 TRBD2 . TGTGCCAGCAGTGAAATAGCGGGAGCGATCGATGAGCAGTTCTTC CASSEIAGAIDEQFF
TRBJ2-7 TRBV7-3 TRBD2 . TGTGCCAGCAGCTTGACTAGCGGGATCAACGAGCAGTACTTC CASSLTSGINEQYF
TRBJ2-5 TRBV20-1 . . TGCAGTGCTAGTCCGGGGAAAGAGACCCAGTACTTC CSASPGKETQYF
TRBJ2-1 TRBV6-5 TRBD2 . TGTGCCAGCAGACCCGGACTAGTCGTCTACAATGAGCAGTTCTTC CASRPGLVVYNEQFF
TRBJ1-1 TRBV3-1/TRBV3-2 . . TGTGCCAGCAGCCAAGCCCGGTACGACACTGAAGCTTTCTTT CASSQARYDTEAFF
TRBJ2-5 TRBV7-9 TRBD2 . TGTGCCAGCAGCTTACTCGCGGGAGGGCAAGAGACCCAGTACTTC CASSLLAGGQETQYF
TRBJ2-5 TRBV15 . . TGTGCCACCAGCGCCCAAAGGGGGGGGCGTCGAGAGACCCAGTACTTC CATSAQRGGRRETQYF
TRBJ1-4 TRBV9 . . TGTGCCAGCAGCGTAGGGGGAGCGGGGAATCAAAAACTGTTTTTT CASSVGGAGNQKLFF
TRBJ2-1 TRBV15 TRBD2 . TGTGCCACCAGCAGGGGGAGGGTAGCGGGGGAGAGCTCCTACAATGAGCAGTTCTTC CATSRGRVAGESSYNEQFF
TRBJ2-7 TRBV18 TRBD1 . TGTGCCAGCTCACCCCCCGGGACAGTGTCCTTCGAGCAGTACTTC CASSPPGTVSFEQYF
TRBJ1-1 TRBV6-6 . . TGTGCCAGCGGTCCCCTTACAGGGTGGGAGAAGAACACTGAAGCTTTCTTT CASGPLTGWEKNTEAFF
TRBJ2-3 TRBV3-1/TRBV3-2 TRBD2 . TGTGCCAGCAGCCCTCGGGAGGGCACAGATACGCAGTATTTT CASSPREGTDTQYF
TRBJ2-3 TRBV24-1 TRBD2 . TGTGCCACCAGTGCTCTGGGGGGGACGCAGTATTTT CATSALGGTQYF
TRBJ2-3 TRBV9 TRBD2 . TGTGCCAGCAGCGCGTACTGGACTAGCGATACAGATACGCAGTATTTT CASSAYWTSDTDTQYF
TRBJ2-5 TRBV7-3 TRBD2 . TGTGCCAGCAGCTTAGGGATAGCGGGAAACAAAGAGACCCAGTACTTC CASSLGIAGNKETQYF
TRBJ1-5 TRBV28 . few TGTGCCAGCAGTAGACCGGGACTGGAATTTGCCCAGCATTTT CASSRPGLEFAQHF
TRBJ1-1 TRBV28 . . TGTGCCAGCAGTCCTCGACCAGGGGCCGGGCCTCTTGAAGCTTTCTTT CASSPRPGAGPLEAFF
TRBJ2-2 TRBV24-1 . few TGTGCCACCAGTGACCAGGGGACGGGTGCGAACACCGGGGAGCTGTTTTTT CATSDQGTGANTGELFF
TRBJ2-2 TRBV19 TRBD1 . TGTGCCAGTAGTATAAGAGGGGGCGACACCGGGGAGCTGTTTTTT CASSIRGGDTGELFF
TRBJ2-5 TRBV7-3 TRBD2 . TGTGCCAGCAGCAGTGCGGGGGAGGAGACCCAGTACTTC CASSSAGEETQYF
TRBJ2-1 TRBV14 TRBD1 . TGTGCCAGCAGCCAATACAGGGGTTCCTACAATGAGCAGTTCTTC CASSQYRGSYNEQFF
TRBJ2-7 TRBV5-1 TRBD2 . TGCGCCAGCAGCTGGACTAGCGGGAGTAACGAGCAGTACTTC CASSWTSGSNEQYF
TRBJ2-3 TRBV30 . . TGTGCCTGGAGGAGCAACACAGATACGCAGTATTTT CAWRSNTDTQYF
TRBJ2-5 TRBV19 TRBD2 . TGTGCCAGTAGTATTGGGGCTAGCGGGGTCCAAGAGACCCAGTACTTC CASSIGASGVQETQYF
TRBJ2-3 TRBV4-3 . once TGCGCCAGCAGCCAAGATCGGGCGGGCACTAGCACAGATACGCAGTATTTT CASSQDRAGTSTDTQYF